This T cell receptor beta chain was retrieved from a study of cytomegalovirus exposure and HLA in healthy donors. The study, taken as a whole, reports: In a later analysis, an Asian-associated ancestry cluster reportedly showed fewer N-insertions than the roughly 730-donor mean. Another analysis was done later, and it associated 16,951 TCR beta sequences with HLA alleles at 0.05 false discovery rate. Earlier analysis found most TCR beta V segments productive about 87% or about 30% of the time.

This CDR3 is 19 amino acids long. V lost 0 bases and J lost 0; bases outside the gene matches: 1. Germline V gene lookup returns CDR1 SGHVS and CDR2 FQNEAQ. PCR involved 60 Vbeta and 13 Jbeta primers. How the authors handled the data: An analysis that came later counted some 85 million unique TCR beta chains, around 10 million shared. The method was immunoSEQ multiplex PCR; TCRdb's version includes in-frame clones alone and lacks a portion of them. For V, J and clone size, that table is used; D and trimming come from the DNA. The sample holds about 240,000 clones, around 80% seen once. This clone was counted a few times. Its antigen is currently unknown.

The V gene is TRBV7-8, the J gene TRBJ2-2; 16 bases are shared with TRBD2. Sequencing was carried out using PBMCs. The receptor comes from a boy aged 10-17 years in good health and CMV-seronegative. In DNA form, the CDR3 reads TGTGCCAGCAGCTTAGCTGGGACTAGCGGGGGGGCGAACACCGGGGAGCTGTTTTTT. Protein sequence: CASSLAGTSGGANTGELFF.